The 31 T cell receptor beta chains given below trace back to one sample, sequenced in a study of cytomegalovirus exposure and HLA in healthy donors. Some clones are missing from TCRdb's copy, which holds only in-frame ones; the method was immunoSEQ multiplex PCR. There are fewer than 200,000 clones in the sample; 85% to 90% occur only once, and 4.2% lies in the top ten. Sequencing input: PBMCs. The receptors come from a man younger than 30 in good health and CMV-seropositive.

The table lists this clone with a count of one. The CDR3 bases are TGTGCCAGCAGCTCCCCCGGGACACATTACCAAGAGACCCAGTACTTC. Translating gives CASSSPGTHYQETQYF. The V gene is TRBV7-2, the J gene TRBJ2-5, with D possibly matching TRBD1 (6 bases). V was cut by 4 bases and J by 0 bases, with 15 bases left in between. CDR3 length: 16 residues. Germline lookup yields CDR1 SGHTA and CDR2 FQGNSA. The full variable domain, with the rest looked up from reference TRBV7-2 and TRBJ2-5, is GAGVSQSPSNKVTEKGKDVELRCDPISGHTALYWYRQSLGQGLEFLIYFQGNSAPDKSGLPSDRFSAERTGGSVSTLTIQRTQQEDSAVYLCASSSPGTHYQETQYFGPGTRLLVL.

CDR3 bases: TGTGCCAGCACCATACTAGCGGGACCGGGCGGGGAGCTGTTTTTT. Protein sequence: CASTILAGPGGELFF. This chain links TRBV6-6 with TRBJ2-2; 10 bases match TRBD2. J was trimmed by 7 bases and V by 7 bases; bases with no gene match: 9. Germline V gene sequence: CDR1 MNHNY, CDR2 SVGAGI (reference sequence). This CDR3 is built from 15 residues.

The gene calls are TRBV7-6 and TRBJ2-1; the D is unclear. The CDR3 is 14 amino acids. Germline CDR1 SGHVS, CDR2 FNYEAQ. V gave up 1 base and J gave up 6 bases, with 10 bases separating them. The CDR3 DNA reads TGTGCCAGCAGCTTAGGGGCAAGCTTCAATGAGCAGTTCTTC. It specifies CASSLGASFNEQFF.

This clone was found once. V is TRBV11-2 and J is TRBJ2-1; 12 nucleotides match TRBD2. Losses at the gene ends were 5 bases for V and 8 bases for J; bases not matched to a gene: 16. Per the germline V gene, CDR1 is SGHAT and CDR2 is FQNNGV. The CDR3 sequence is 18 residues long. CDR3 residues: CASSPQTSGRLGGYEQFF. DNA of the CDR3: TGTGCCAGCAGCCCCCAGACTAGCGGGAGACTGGGTGGGTATGAGCAGTTCTTC.

This sequence joins TRBV6-1 and TRBJ1-4; maybe TRBD1 (5 bases). The germline gives CDR1 MNHNS, CDR2 SASEGT. The V gene lost 0 bases and the J gene lost 7 bases, with 12 bases spanning the gap. This CDR3 has 15 residues. The chain's CDR3 is CASSEAAGGGEKLFF. CDR3 DNA: TGTGCCAGCAGTGAAGCTGCGGGGGGAGGTGAAAAACTGTTTTTT.

J is TRBJ2-4 and V is TRBV11-2; TRBD1 might be the D (6 bases). With 4 bases removed from V and 0 bases from J, the gap between germline ends came to 16 bases. Germline-derived CDR1 and CDR2 are SGHAT and FQNNGV. The CDR3 has 17 residues. In nucleotides, the CDR3 is TGTGCCAGCAGCTACTTGATCGGACAGATAGCCAAAAACATTCAGTACTTC. Amino acids: CASSYLIGQIAKNIQYF.

The V call is TRBV7-6, the J call TRBJ2-1, with TRBD2 matching 10 bases. Trimming at V came to 1 base and at J to 3 bases, leaving 9 bases not matched to a gene. Germline V CDR1 and CDR2: SGHVS, FNYEAQ. This CDR3 is built from 18 residues. CDR3 DNA: TGTGCCAGCAGCTTAGGGCTAGCGGGAGTTTCCATCTACAATGAGCAGTTCTTC. This encodes CASSLGLAGVSIYNEQFF.

The V gene is TRBV4-2, the J gene TRBJ2-1; 11 nucleotides align to TRBD1. Losses at the gene ends were 0 bases for V and 5 bases for J; bases not matched to a gene: 3. The CDR3 runs to 16 residues. Germline V gene lookup returns CDR1 LGHNA and CDR2 YNFKEQ. CDR3 DNA sequence: TGTGCCAGCAGCCAAGAAGCGGGACAGGGGGACAATGAGCAGTTCTTC. Translating gives CASSQEAGQGDNEQFF.

This clone was observed a handful of times. The chain is built from TRBV5-1 and TRBJ2-1, with TRBD2 matching over 9 bases. The CDR3 runs to 18 residues. The V and J ends lost 2 bases and 5 bases, in that order; junction bases with no gene match: 14. CDR1 and CDR2 from the germline V gene are SGHRS and YFSETQ. The CDR3 protein is CASSLPPSMREGNNEQFF. The CDR3, as DNA: TGCGCCAGCAGCTTACCTCCCTCCATGCGGGAGGGAAACAATGAGCAGTTCTTC.

The V gene is TRBV28, the J gene TRBJ1-1; D call uncertain. Trimming shortened V by 4 bases and J by 2 bases, and 11 bases separated the two germline ends. Germline loops: CDR1 MDHEN, CDR2 SYDVKM. The CDR3 is 14 residues long. The CDR3 region is CASSYWQTNTEAFF. CDR3 DNA: TGTGCCAGCAGTTATTGGCAGACTAACACTGAAGCTTTCTTT.

The chain joins TRBV6-6 to TRBJ2-7, with D tentatively TRBD1 (5 bases). V dropped 3 bases and J dropped 4 bases, with 10 bases sitting between them. This CDR3 is 13 amino acids long. Germline CDR1 is MNHNY and CDR2 is SVGAGI (reference sequence). CDR3 region: CASSYTGQYEQYF. The CDR3 coding sequence is TGTGCCAGCAGTTATACAGGTCAATACGAGCAGTACTTC.

J is TRBJ2-1 and V is TRBV29-1; 11 bases are shared with TRBD2. The V gene's germline CDR1 is SQVTM and CDR2 ANQGSEA. The J segment lost 9 bases and the V segment lost 3 bases, leaving 10 bases of the junction unmatched. The CDR3 sequence is 15 residues long. CDR3 in amino acids: CSVDHPGLAVVEQFF. CDR3 DNA: TGCAGCGTTGACCATCCGGGACTAGCGGTTGTTGAGCAGTTCTTC.

The chain uses TRBV5-1 and TRBJ2-3; 7 positions agree with TRBD2. This CDR3 spans 15 amino acids. V gave up 3 bases and J gave up 3 bases; unmatched junction bases: 7. Germline V gene lookup returns CDR1 SGHRS and CDR2 YFSETQ. CDR3 loop: CASSSSGVRTDTQYF. CDR3 DNA: TGCGCCAGCAGCTCTAGCGGAGTAAGAACAGATACGCAGTATTTT. The full variable domain, completed using reference TRBV5-1 and TRBJ2-3, is KAGVTQTPRYLIKTRGQQVTLSCSPISGHRSVSWYQQTPGQGLQFLFEYFSETQRNKGNFPGRFSGRQFSNSRSEMNVSTLELGDSALYLCASSSSGVRTDTQYFGPGTRLTVL.

This clone showed up just a few times. The CDR3 coding sequence is TGTGCCAGCAGCTGGGGGCCCACCGGGACAGGGGAATACGAGCAGTACTTC. This codes for CASSWGPTGTGEYEQYF. This chain uses TRBV11-2 with TRBJ2-7; 10 nucleotides line up with TRBD1. The germline V gene has CDR1 SGHAT and CDR2 FQNNGV. With V trimmed by 4 bases and J by 4 bases, 13 bases remained unmatched. The CDR3 totals 17 residues.

The chain joins TRBV29-1 to TRBJ2-3, with TRBD2 identical over 16 bases. This CDR3 has 17 residues. Germline V CDR1 and CDR2: SQVTM, ANQGSEA. Losses at the gene ends were 3 bases for V and 0 bases for J; bases not matched to a gene: 3. The CDR3 DNA follows: TGCAGCGTTGATGGGACTAGCGGGAGGGAGAGCACAGATACGCAGTATTTT. It is translated as CSVDGTSGRESTDTQYF.

This rearrangement joins TRBV27 to TRBJ2-7, with 13 bases identical to TRBD2. V was clipped by 9 bases and J by 1 base; unmatched bases: 6. Germline lookup yields CDR1 MNHEY and CDR2 SMNVEV (reference sequence). The CDR3 is 15 residues long. The CDR3 DNA is TGTGCCAGTCCTGGGACTAGCGGGATATCCTACGAGCAGTACTTC. Protein sequence: CASPGTSGISYEQYF.

This clone was counted once. The chain carries TRBV5-6 and TRBJ1-3; D gene ambiguous. The V end lost 0 bases, the J end lost 0 bases, and 4 bases lay between the germline ends. The CDR3 covers 14 residues. CDR1 is SGHDT, CDR2 YYEEEE, per germline. CDR3 sequence: CASSLAGSGNTIYF. The CDR3 DNA sequence: TGTGCCAGCAGCTTGGCCGGCTCTGGAAACACCATATATTTT. Full variable domain (rest looked up from reference TRBV5-6 and TRBJ1-3): DAGVTQSPTHLIKTRGQQVTLRCSPKSGHDTVSWYQQALGQGPQFIFQYYEEEERQRGNFPDRFSGHQFPNYSSELNVNALLLGDSALYLCASSLAGSGNTIYFGEGSWLTVV.

The rearrangement uses TRBV7-2 and TRBJ2-3; D may be TRBD2 (5 bases). V lost 6 bases to trimming and J lost 3 bases, with 13 bases between them. The CDR3 has 14 amino acids. The germline V gene has CDR1 SGHTA and CDR2 FQGNSA. CDR3 nucleotide sequence: TGTGCCAGCAGTTACGGAGGCGGGACAGATACGCAGTATTTT. It codes for CASSYGGGTDTQYF.

This chain links TRBV6-6 with TRBJ1-5; a possible D gene is TRBD1 (5 bases). V dropped 2 bases and J dropped 1 base, with 9 bases sitting between them. CDR1 and CDR2 (germline): MNHNY, SVGAGI (reference sequence). The CDR3 is 15 residues long. CDR3: CASSYLGQSNQPQHF. The CDR3 nucleotides are TGTGCCAGCAGTTACCTGGGGCAGAGCAATCAGCCCCAGCATTTT.

The chain combines TRBV18 with TRBJ2-1; 14 bases are a match to TRBD2. Germline V gives CDR1 KGHSH, CDR2 LQKENI. This CDR3 has 18 residues. V was clipped by 4 bases and J by 0 bases; unmatched bases: 5. The CDR3 sequence: CASSRGLAGGSSYNEQFF. The DNA for the CDR3 is TGTGCCAGCTCACGCGGACTAGCGGGGGGTAGCTCCTACAATGAGCAGTTCTTC.

The V and J genes are TRBV6-6 and TRBJ2-1, with 9 bases fitting TRBD2. V dropped 0 bases and J dropped 7; count of bases not matched to a gene: 7. Germline values: CDR1 MNHNY, CDR2 SVGAGI (reference sequence). The CDR3 totals 16 residues. CDR3 in amino acids: CASSYSESGRRNEQFF. The CDR3, as DNA: TGTGCCAGCAGTTACTCCGAGAGCGGGAGGAGGAATGAGCAGTTCTTC.

The chain joins TRBV5-1 to TRBJ2-7, with D perhaps matching TRBD1 (5 bases). This CDR3 is 15 amino acids long. Trimming stripped 0 bases from V and 9 bases from J, with 19 bases between. Germline CDR1 reads SGHRS; CDR2 reads YFSETQ. Here the CDR3 reads CASSLAQGTSAGQYF. The DNA for the CDR3 is TGCGCCAGCAGCTTGGCTCAGGGTACTTCAGCCGGGCAGTACTTC.

The gene calls are TRBV6-6 and TRBJ1-4; weak D call: TRBD1 (5 bases). The CDR3 is 15 amino acids. Trimming left V 7 bases short and J 0 bases short, with 12 bases between. Germline CDR1 reads MNHNY; CDR2 reads SVGAGI (reference sequence). The CDR3 region is CASMNTGATNEKLFF. The CDR3 DNA is TGTGCCAGCATGAATACAGGAGCAACTAATGAAAAACTGTTTTTT.

This clone was counted a single time. The V call is TRBV6-6, the J call TRBJ1-4; D remains ambiguous. The CDR3 is made up of 11 amino acids. CDR1 and CDR2 (germline): MNHNY, SVGAGI (reference sequence). Between the trimmed V and J ends, which lost 2 bases and 10 bases, there was a span of 5 bases. The CDR3, as DNA: TGTGCCAGCAGTTACGAGGGAAAACTGTTTTTT. Translation gives CASSYEGKLFF.

In its sample, this clone was seen once. This chain links TRBV5-1 with TRBJ1-1; D not certain. The CDR3 is 15 residues long. Germline V lookup: CDR1 SGHRS, CDR2 YFSETQ. V lost 5 bases, J lost 0 bases, and 14 bases lay in between. This CDR3 is CASRPPTAVNTEAFF. CDR3 coding DNA: TGCGCCAGCAGACCACCCACAGCGGTGAACACTGAAGCTTTCTTT.

The chain links TRBV5-4 to TRBJ2-3, with 7 positions matching TRBD2. CDR1 and CDR2 from the germline V gene are SGHNT and YYREEE (reference sequence). The CDR3 runs 16 residues. With V trimmed by 0 bases and J by 3 bases, 7 bases remained unmatched. The CDR3 DNA sequence: TGTGCCAGCAGCTTGGGGGTAGCGGGTTATACAGATACGCAGTATTTT. It is translated as CASSLGVAGYTDTQYF. The variable domain in full, with the rest retrieved from reference TRBV5-4 and TRBJ2-3, is ETGVTQSPTHLIKTRGQQVTLRCSSQSGHNTVSWYQQALGQGPQFIFQYYREEENGRGNFPPRFSGLQFPNYSSELNVNALELDDSALYLCASSLGVAGYTDTQYFGPGTRLTVL.

The CDR3 spells CASSLDRGSTEAFF. The CDR3 region has the DNA TGTGCCAGCAGTCTGGACAGGGGGAGCACTGAAGCTTTCTTT. The V gene is TRBV2, the J gene TRBJ1-1, with 10 bases fitting TRBD1. Germline CDR1 is SNHLY and CDR2 is FYNNEI. V was clipped by 5 bases and J by 4 bases; unmatched bases: 4. This CDR3 is built from 14 residues.

J is TRBJ2-7 and V is TRBV27, with a possible D match to TRBD1 (5 bases). Trimming took 6 bases from V and 0 from J, leaving 12 bases between them. This CDR3 has 14 residues. Germline V gene lookup returns CDR1 MNHEY and CDR2 SMNVEV (reference sequence). For the CDR3, the DNA is TGTGCCAGCAGGGACCAGGGAACCTCCTACGAGCAGTACTTC. Translation: CASRDQGTSYEQYF.

The chain is built from TRBV6-4 and TRBJ1-2; no reliable D call. The V end was cut by 0 bases, the J end by 0 bases, with 8 bases between. The CDR3 runs 15 residues. The germline CDR1 and CDR2 sequences are MRHNA and SNTAGT. Here the CDR3 DNA reads TGTGCCAGCAGTGACTCATCAAGAGCTAACTATGGCTACACCTTC. Protein: CASSDSSRANYGYTF.

The chain couples TRBV28 to TRBJ2-7; unclear D gene. Per the germline V gene, CDR1 is MDHEN and CDR2 is SYDVKM. V lost 6 bases and J lost 3, with 12 bases in between. The CDR3 is made up of 13 amino acids. The CDR3 protein is CASRHESGYEQYF. The DNA of the CDR3 is TGTGCCAGCAGACACGAAAGTGGCTACGAGCAGTACTTC.

The V gene is TRBV5-1, the J gene TRBJ1-1; 10 nucleotides match TRBD1. The CDR3 has 16 residues. The V gene end was trimmed by 4 bases and the J gene end by 1 base; junction bases not matched to a gene: 7. Germline loops: CDR1 SGHRS, CDR2 YFSETQ. CDR3 amino acids: CASSRGQGSWNTEAFF. The DNA for the CDR3 is TGCGCCAGCAGCCGGGGACAGGGGAGTTGGAACACTGAAGCTTTCTTT.